Listed below are T cell receptor beta chains from one sample, sequenced in a study of blood T cell repertoires in COVID-19. Profiling relied on immunoSEQ multiplex PCR, and the TCRdb table lists in-frame clones only, not all of them. The sample shows under 250,000 clones, roughly nine tenths of them seen only once. Sequences were obtained from peripheral blood. The receptors derive from a man in his 60s with acute or convalescent COVID-19. CDR3s include the opening cysteine and the closing phenylalanine or tryptophan. A D gene is named only where the DNA matches it firmly. Clone size is shown for a subset of rows, as once, few, many or a class of expanded clone.

CDR3 protein,CDR3 DNA,D gene,V gene,CDR3 length,clone size,J gene
CASSYSYGNYGYTF,TGTGCCAGCAGTTACTCGTACGGTAACTATGGCTACACCTTC,NA,TRBV6-2/TRBV6-3,14,NA,TRBJ1-2
CASSPELDTYEQYF,TGTGCCAGCTCACCAGAGTTAGATACCTACGAGCAGTACTTC,NA,TRBV18,14,NA,TRBJ2-7
CASSRGGEAFF,TGTGCCAGCAGTCGGGGGGGTGAAGCTTTCTTT,NA,TRBV6-5,11,NA,TRBJ1-1
CASSPRGSGAEAFF,TGTGCCAGCTCCCCAAGGGGCTCGGGGGCTGAAGCTTTCTTT,NA,TRBV18,14,NA,TRBJ1-1
CASSHFTGNTGELFF,TGTGCCAGCAGCCACTTTACAGGGAACACCGGGGAGCTGTTTTTT,NA,TRBV14,15,NA,TRBJ2-2
CASSTGQGREAFF,TGTGCCAGTAGTACCGGACAGGGCAGGGAAGCTTTCTTT,TRBD1,TRBV19,13,few,TRBJ1-1
CASSPRYSGRRGANTGELFF,TGTGCCAGCAGCCCTCGGTATAGCGGGAGGAGGGGGGCGAACACCGGGGAGCTGTTTTTT,TRBD2,TRBV3-1/TRBV3-2,20,few,TRBJ2-2
CASSQDWPSGRHEQFF,TGCGCCAGCAGCCAAGACTGGCCTAGCGGGAGACATGAGCAGTTCTTC,TRBD2,TRBV4-3,16,NA,TRBJ2-1
CASSLEARGWAQYF,TGTGCCAGCAGCTTAGAAGCCAGGGGGTGGGCCCAGTACTTC,TRBD1,TRBV7-2,14,NA,TRBJ2-5
CATSRGVSGAGANVLTF,TGTGCCACCAGCAGAGGTGTGTCGGGGGCTGGGGCCAACGTCCTGACTTTC,NA,TRBV15,17,NA,TRBJ2-6
CATGNSGTASTDTQYF,TGTGCCACTGGCAACTCCGGGACAGCCAGCACAGATACGCAGTATTTT,TRBD1,TRBV10-3,16,NA,TRBJ2-3
CASNQGNGLAGENEQFF,TGCGCCAGCAATCAGGGGAACGGACTAGCGGGAGAGAATGAGCAGTTCTTC,TRBD2,TRBV4-1,17,NA,TRBJ2-1
CASSVGYRGVNYGYTF,TGTGCCAGCAGCGTAGGGTACAGGGGAGTTAACTATGGCTACACCTTC,TRBD1,TRBV9,16,NA,TRBJ1-2
CASSPTPLPGELFF,TGTGCCAGCAGCCCGACACCGCTTCCCGGGGAGCTGTTTTTT,NA,TRBV9,14,NA,TRBJ2-2
CASSEGNQPQHF,TGTGCCAGCAGTGAGGGTAATCAGCCCCAGCATTTT,NA,TRBV6-2/TRBV6-3,12,NA,TRBJ1-5